Below, 9 T cell receptor beta chains from the same sample are listed, as sequenced in a study of T cells in Graves' hyperthyroidism and ophthalmopathy. RNA transcripts yielded amplified TCR beta CDR3 regions. An initial round of RT-PCR targeting the TCR CDR3 relied on the HTBI primer set. MiXCR, applied by TCRdb to the multiplex PCR reads, yields one record per CDR3 protein. Among under 400,000 distinct CDR3 sequences listed, approximately 16% were seen once. Sample: blood. All receptors derive from a man aged 30 to 45 with Graves' hyperthyroidism.

A note on this clonotype: Being one base from a much bigger clone, this may be a read error. This chain joins TRBV29-1 and TRBJ2-5; D is tentatively TRBD1 or TRBD2 (7 bases each). Trimming stripped 0 bases from V and 5 bases from J, with 13 bases between. The CDR3 contains 14 residues. From germline, CDR1 is SQVTM and CDR2 ANQGSEA. CDR3 nucleotides: TGCAGCGTTGAAGATAGCAGGGGGGGGGAGACCCAGTACTTC. Translating gives CSVEDSRGGETQYF.

This clonotype occurred a few times. CDR3 sequence: CASSLAPGTEAQETQYF. The CDR3, as DNA: TGTGCCAGCAGCTTAGCACCAGGGACCGAGGCGCAAGAGACCCAGTACTTC. V usage is TRBV5-8 and J usage is TRBJ2-5; D may match TRBD1 or TRBD2 (5 bases each). CDR1 is SGHTS, CDR2 YDEGEE, per germline. The CDR3 length is 17 residues. V shed 2 bases and J shed 2 bases, with 19 bases lying between them. Using reference TRBV5-8 and TRBJ2-5 for the parts outside the CDR3, the full variable domain is EAGVTQSPTHLIKTRGQQATLRCSPISGHTSVYWYQQALGLGLQFLLWYDEGEERNRGNFPPRFSGRQFPNYSSELNVNALELEDSALYLCASSLAPGTEAQETQYFGPGTRLLVL.

This clonotype appeared many times. The chain links TRBV28 to TRBJ1-6, with D possibly matching TRBD1 (5 bases). V dropped 0 bases and J dropped 0 bases, with 9 bases sitting between them. Per the germline V gene, CDR1 is MDHEN and CDR2 is SYDVKM. This CDR3 contains 17 residues. CDR3 in DNA: TGTGCCAGCAGTTTATGGACAGTCAGCTCCTATAATTCACCCCTCCACTTT. Protein: CASSLWTVSSYNSPLHF.

This chain joins TRBV9 and TRBJ2-7, with 7 bases fitting TRBD1. Trimming took 4 bases from V and 3 from J; bases not matched to a gene: 16. In germline, CDR1 is SGDLS, CDR2 YYNGEE. The CDR3 contains 17 residues. CDR3 residues: CASSSPCPGQPYYEQYF. The CDR3 coding sequence is TGTGCCAGCAGCTCCCCCTGTCCGGGACAGCCTTACTACGAGCAGTACTTC.

The chain joins TRBV6-2 or TRBV6-3 to TRBJ2-1; D assignment may be TRBD1 or TRBD2 (5 bases each). The CDR3 runs to 15 residues. Trimming took off 8 bases at V and 8 bases at J, with 22 bases between the two ends. Germline CDR1 reads MNHEY; CDR2 reads SVGEGT. The CDR3 loop is CASSPIRYLGDEQFF. The CDR3 DNA is TGTGCCAGCTCCCCTATCAGGTACTTGGGGGATGAGCAGTTCTTC.

This clonotype was detected many times. V and J are TRBV11-1 and TRBJ2-2, with TRBD1 identical over 8 bases. Trimming cost V 7 bases and J 7 bases; bases outside gene matches: 8. This CDR3 is 14 amino acids long. Germline loops: CDR1 SGHAT, CDR2 FQDESV (reference sequence). The CDR3 DNA reads TGTGCCAGCACTATCGACAGGGGCGGCGGGGAGCTGTTTTTT. Its protein product is CASTIDRGGGELFF.

The chain recombines TRBV6-1 with TRBJ1-6; TRBD1 matches 7 bases. V lost 6 bases and J lost 7; bases outside the gene matches: 15. Germline assignment: CDR1 MNHNS and CDR2 SASEGT. The CDR3 is 17 amino acids. CDR3 in DNA: TGTGCCAGCAGCACCGAACAGGGGTTCTATCGCAATTCACCCCTCCACTTT. Amino acids: CASSTEQGFYRNSPLHF.

The table lists this clonotype with many counts. The chain combines TRBV18 with TRBJ1-1; D is possibly TRBD1 (5 bases). This CDR3 is built from 14 residues. Trimming removed 3 bases from V and 4 bases from J, with 12 bases in between. Germline CDR1 and CDR2: KGHSH and LQKENI. CDR3 bases: TGTGCCAGCTCACCTCAGTGGGGGGGCACTGAAGCTTTCTTT. Protein product: CASSPQWGGTEAFF.

This clonotype was picked up many times. The chain is built from TRBV12-3 or TRBV12-4 and TRBJ2-7; D is perhaps TRBD2 (5 bases). Trimming removed 2 bases at V and 3 bases at J, with 11 bases between. The CDR3 runs 14 residues. The CDR3 here is CASSLISDDYEQYF. In nucleotides, the CDR3 is TGTGCCAGCAGTTTAATTAGCGACGACTACGAGCAGTACTTC.